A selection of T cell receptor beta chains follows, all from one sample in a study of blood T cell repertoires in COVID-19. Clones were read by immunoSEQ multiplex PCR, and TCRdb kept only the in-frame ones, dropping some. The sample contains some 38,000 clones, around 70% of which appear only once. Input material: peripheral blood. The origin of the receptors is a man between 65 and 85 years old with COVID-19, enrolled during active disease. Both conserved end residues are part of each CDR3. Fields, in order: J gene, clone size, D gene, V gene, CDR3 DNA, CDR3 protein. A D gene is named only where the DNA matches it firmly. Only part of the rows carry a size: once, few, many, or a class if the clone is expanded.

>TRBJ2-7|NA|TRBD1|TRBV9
TGTGCCAGCAGCAAACAGGGGGCTCAGAACGAGCAGTACTTC
CASSKQGAQNEQYF
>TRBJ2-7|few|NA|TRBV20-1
TGCAGTGCTGACACAGGCTACGAGCAGTACTTC
CSADTGYEQYF
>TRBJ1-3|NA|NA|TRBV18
TGTGCCAGCTCACCAAACCCGCGGCCAAGCTCTGGAAACACCATATATTTT
CASSPNPRPSSGNTIYF
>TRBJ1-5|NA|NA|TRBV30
TGTGCCTGGAGGGATGGGGCAGCCAAAAGCCAGCCCCAGCATTTT
CAWRDGAAKSQPQHF
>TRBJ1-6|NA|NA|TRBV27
TGTGCCAGCAGTTTAAAGGGTCAGGGTAGGGGGTCACCCCTCCACTTT
CASSLKGQGRGSPLHF
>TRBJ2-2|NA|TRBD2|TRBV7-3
TGTGCCAGCAGGCCGACTAGCGGCGGGGAGCTGTTTTTT
CASRPTSGGELFF
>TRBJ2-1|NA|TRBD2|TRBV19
TGTGCCAGTAGGGAAGGGAGGGCCGTCAATGAGCAGTTCTTC
CASREGRAVNEQFF
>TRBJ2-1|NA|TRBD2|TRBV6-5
TGTGCCAGCAGATACGGGACTAGCGGGGGAGCTGTGGAGCAGTTCTTC
CASRYGTSGGAVEQFF
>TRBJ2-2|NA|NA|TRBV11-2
TGTGCCAGCCATTTTGGGGCCATCACCGGGGAGCTGTTTTTT
CASHFGAITGELFF
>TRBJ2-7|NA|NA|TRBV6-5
TGTGCCAGCACCTCGGGGGACAGTAGCTCCTACGAGCAGTACTTC
CASTSGDSSSYEQYF
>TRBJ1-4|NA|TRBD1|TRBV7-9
TGTGCCAGCACCCAGGGGGGACCAAGAAATGAAAAACTGTTTTTT
CASTQGGPRNEKLFF
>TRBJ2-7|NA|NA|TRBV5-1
TGCGCCAGCAGCTTGGGCACCCCCAGCTACGAGCAGTACTTC
CASSLGTPSYEQYF
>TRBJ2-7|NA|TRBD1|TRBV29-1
TGCAGCGTCAGGACAGGACCTCGGGAGCAGTACTTC
CSVRTGPREQYF
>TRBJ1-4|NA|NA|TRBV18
TGTGCCAGCTCACCAGTCAGGGTGGGTGGTAGTGAAAAACTGTTTTTT
CASSPVRVGGSEKLFF
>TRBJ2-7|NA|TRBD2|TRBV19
TGTGCCAGTAGTCCGTCACCACTAGCGACGGGCAGCGAGCAGTACTTC
CASSPSPLATGSEQYF